This is a list of T cell receptor beta chains from one sample in a study of cytotoxic CD8 clonotypes in ibrutinib-treated CLL. Method: immunoSEQ multiplex PCR; TCRdb's copy keeps in-frame clones and lacks some. The table shows roughly 60,000 clones, with roughly 70% occurring only once. This specimen was PBMCs, taken after 12 months of ibrutinib treatment. The source is a human donor with chronic lymphocytic leukemia. CDR3s include the opening cysteine and the closing phenylalanine or tryptophan. Fields, in order: J gene, V gene, clone size, D gene, CDR3 DNA, CDR3 protein. A D gene is named only where the DNA matches it firmly. Some rows mark clone size as missing; the rest say once, few, many or name a class of expanded clone.

TRBJ2-7 | TRBV9 | NA | TRBD2 | TGTGCCAGCAGCCCAGCCGGAGGAGGGACGAGCGGGAGGGCCCACGAGCAGTACTTC | CASSPAGGGTSGRAHEQYF
TRBJ1-5 | TRBV28 | NA | NA | TGTGCGGTCAAGGACAGCAGACCTGTTCAGCCCCAGCATTTT | CAVKDSRPVQPQHF
TRBJ2-7 | TRBV20-1 | NA | NA | TGCAGTGCCACTAGGGCGGACGAGCAGTACTTC | CSATRADEQYF
TRBJ2-7 | TRBV14 | NA | NA | TGTGCCAGCAGCCAAGATCTGGGGCAGTTCTACGAGCAGTACTTC | CASSQDLGQFYEQYF
TRBJ2-7 | TRBV28 | few | NA | TGTGCCAGCAGTTTAACCCTCTCGAGGGACTCCTACGAGCAGTACTTC | CASSLTLSRDSYEQYF
TRBJ2-5 | TRBV15 | NA | TRBD1 | TGTGCCACCAGCAGAGGCAGGGGGATACAAGAGACCCAGTACTTC | CATSRGRGIQETQYF
TRBJ2-7 | TRBV6-5 | NA | TRBD1 | TGTGCCAGCAGATCAGCGGGACAGGGGCCCTACGAGCAGTACTTC | CASRSAGQGPYEQYF
TRBJ2-7 | TRBV30 | NA | NA | TGTGCCTGGAGTCCTGCTACCGGGGAGCAGTACTTC | CAWSPATGEQYF
TRBJ2-7 | TRBV6-5 | NA | NA | TGTGCCAGCAGTTACTCGGCAGTGAGCTACGAGCAGTACTTC | CASSYSAVSYEQYF
TRBJ2-7 | TRBV29-1 | NA | TRBD1 | TGCAGCGTGGGACAGGGGGCAGGTTACGAGCAGTACTTC | CSVGQGAGYEQYF
TRBJ2-1 | TRBV19 | NA | TRBD2 | TGTGCCAGTAGTAGGACTAGCGGGGTACGCGGCGGCAATGAGCAGTTCTTC | CASSRTSGVRGGNEQFF
TRBJ2-7 | TRBV29-1 | NA | TRBD1 | TGCAGCGTTGAAACACTAACAGGGGGCCACGAGCAGTACTTC | CSVETLTGGHEQYF
TRBJ1-4 | TRBV2 | NA | NA | TGTGCCAGCAGGTTGGCAGTGCTAAATGAAAAACTGTTTTTT | CASRLAVLNEKLFF
TRBJ2-7 | TRBV7-2 | NA | TRBD2 | TGTGCCAGCAGCCTCGCTAGCGGGATTCTCTACGAGCAGTACTTC | CASSLASGILYEQYF
TRBJ2-7 | TRBV13 | once | TRBD2 | TGTGCCAGCAGCCGGACTAGCGTCGACGAGCAGTACTTC | CASSRTSVDEQYF
TRBJ2-1 | TRBV25-1 | NA | NA | TGTGCCAGCACAGAGTATCGTAGCTACTCCTACAATGAGCAGTTCTTC | CASTEYRSYSYNEQFF